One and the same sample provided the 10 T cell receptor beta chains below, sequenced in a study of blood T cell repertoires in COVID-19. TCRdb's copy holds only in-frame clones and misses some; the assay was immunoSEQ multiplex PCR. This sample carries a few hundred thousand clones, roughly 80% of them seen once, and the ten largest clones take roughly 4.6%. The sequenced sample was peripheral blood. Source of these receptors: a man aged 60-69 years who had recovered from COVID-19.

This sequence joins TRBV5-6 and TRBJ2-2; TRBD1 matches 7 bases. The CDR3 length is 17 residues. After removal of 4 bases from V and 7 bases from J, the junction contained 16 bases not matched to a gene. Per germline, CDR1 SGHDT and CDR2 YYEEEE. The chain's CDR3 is CASSRERLDRSVGELFF. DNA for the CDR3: TGTGCCAGCAGCAGGGAGCGTCTGGACAGGAGCGTCGGGGAGCTGTTTTTT.

The CDR3 spells CASSPDRYNEQFF. Here the CDR3 DNA reads TGTGCCAGCAGCCCCGACAGGTACAATGAGCAGTTCTTC. This chain uses TRBV7-7 with TRBJ2-1; possible D gene TRBD1, 6 bases. The V end was cut by 5 bases, the J end by 4 bases, with 9 bases between. The V gene's germline CDR1 is SSHAT and CDR2 FNYEAQ (reference sequence). The length of the CDR3 is 13 residues. Variable domain in full (rest from reference TRBV7-7 and TRBJ2-1): GAGVSQSPRYKVTKRGQDVTLRCDPISSHATLYWYQQALGQGPEFLTYFNYEAQPDKSGLPSDRFSAERPEGSISTLTIQRTEQRDSAMYRCASSPDRYNEQFFGPGTRLTVL.

This CDR3 is CATLTGAGGTGELFF. CDR3 DNA: TGTGCCACCCTCACAGGGGCCGGGGGCACCGGGGAGCTGTTTTTT. The chain carries TRBV6-5 and TRBJ2-2; TRBD1 might be the D (7 bases). This CDR3 has 15 amino acids. V lost 10 bases and J 4 bases, leaving 19 bases between the germline ends. CDR1 and CDR2 from the germline V gene are MNHEY and SVGAGI.

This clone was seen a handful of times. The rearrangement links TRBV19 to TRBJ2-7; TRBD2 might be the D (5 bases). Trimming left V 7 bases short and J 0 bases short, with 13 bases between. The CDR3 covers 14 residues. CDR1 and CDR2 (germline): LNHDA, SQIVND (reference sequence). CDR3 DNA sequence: TGTGCCAGTACCCGGACGGGAAGCTCCTACGAGCAGTACTTC. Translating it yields CASTRTGSSYEQYF.

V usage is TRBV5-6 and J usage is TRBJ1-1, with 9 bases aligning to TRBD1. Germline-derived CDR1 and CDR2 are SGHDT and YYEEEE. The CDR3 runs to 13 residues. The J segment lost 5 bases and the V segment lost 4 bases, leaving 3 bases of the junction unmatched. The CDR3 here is CASSGDRETEAFF. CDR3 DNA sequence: TGTGCCAGCAGCGGGGACAGGGAAACTGAAGCTTTCTTT.

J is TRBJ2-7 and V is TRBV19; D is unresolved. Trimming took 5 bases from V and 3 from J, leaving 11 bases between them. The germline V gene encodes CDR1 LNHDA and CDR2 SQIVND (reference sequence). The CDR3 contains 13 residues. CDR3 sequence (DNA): TGTGCCAGTAGTGGCAAAACCAGCTACGAGCAGTACTTC. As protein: CASSGKTSYEQYF.

This chain's CDR3 is CASSHSGGYTQYF. In nucleotides, the CDR3 is TGTGCCAGCAGCCACAGCGGGGGTTACACCCAGTACTTC. V is TRBV3-1 (or the pseudogene TRBV3-2) and J is TRBJ2-5; 8 bases fit TRBD2. V trimming: 3 bases; J trimming: 8 bases; junction bases outside the gene matches: 5. Germline CDR1 reads LGHDT; CDR2 reads YNNKEL (reference sequence). The CDR3 is 13 residues long.

The CDR3 bases are TGTGCCAGCACCCCGGGCCCCGGGGCTAGCGGGTACAATGAGCAGTTCTTC. Translated, it gives CASTPGPGASGYNEQFF. This sequence joins TRBV7-3 and TRBJ2-1; 8 bases map to TRBD2. CDR3 size: 17 residues. V shed 7 bases and J 4 bases; nucleotides not matched to a gene: 15. Germline assignment: CDR1 SGHTA and CDR2 FQGTGA. The full variable domain, rest sourced from reference TRBV7-3 and TRBJ2-1, is GAGVSQTPSNKVTEKGKYVELRCDPISGHTALYWYRQSLGQGPEFLIYFQGTGAADDSGLPNDRFFAVRPEGSVSTLKIQRTERGDSAVYLCASTPGPGASGYNEQFFGPGTRLTVL.

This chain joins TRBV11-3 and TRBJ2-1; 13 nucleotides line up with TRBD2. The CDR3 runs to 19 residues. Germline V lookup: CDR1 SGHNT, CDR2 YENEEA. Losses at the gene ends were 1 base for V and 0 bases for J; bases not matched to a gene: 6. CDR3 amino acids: CASSLGGTSGTHSYNEQFF. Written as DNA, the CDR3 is TGTGCCAGCAGCTTAGGGGGGACTAGCGGGACCCACTCCTACAATGAGCAGTTCTTC.

The CDR3 DNA sequence: TGCGCCAGCAGCTTGGTCGGCAGGGCGAGCTCTGGAAACACCATATATTTT. As protein: CASSLVGRASSGNTIYF. V is TRBV5-1 and J is TRBJ1-3; a weak D match, TRBD1 (5 bases). V lost 0 bases, J lost 0 bases, and 13 bases lay in between. The CDR3 consists of 17 residues. The germline CDR1 and CDR2 sequences are SGHRS and YFSETQ.